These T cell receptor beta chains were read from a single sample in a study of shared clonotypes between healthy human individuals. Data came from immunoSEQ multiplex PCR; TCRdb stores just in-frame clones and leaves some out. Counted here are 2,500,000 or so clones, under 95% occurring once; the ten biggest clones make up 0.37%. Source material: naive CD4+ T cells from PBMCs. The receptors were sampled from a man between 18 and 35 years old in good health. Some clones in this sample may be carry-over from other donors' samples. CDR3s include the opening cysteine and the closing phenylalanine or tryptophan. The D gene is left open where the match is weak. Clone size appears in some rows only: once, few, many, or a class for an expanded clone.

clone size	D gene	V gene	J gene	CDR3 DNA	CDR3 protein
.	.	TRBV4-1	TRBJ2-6	TGCGCCAGCAGCCGACCACCCCTTCAGGTCAGCTCTGGGGCCAACGTCCTGACTTTC	CASSRPPLQVSSGANVLTF
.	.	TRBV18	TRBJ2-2	TGTGCCAGCTCACCATACACGGGGGCCTCGGGCACCGGGGAGCTGTTTTTT	CASSPYTGASGTGELFF
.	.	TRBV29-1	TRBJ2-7	TGCAGCGTTTTTCTAGGGTCCGCCGAGCAGTACTTC	CSVFLGSAEQYF
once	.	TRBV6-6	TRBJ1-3	TGTGTGACGAGGAGCCACTCTGGAAACACCATATATTTT	CVTRSHSGNTIYF
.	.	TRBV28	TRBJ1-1	TGTGCCAGCAGTTTCAGCCCTCTCGGGGCTTTCTTT	CASSFSPLGAFF
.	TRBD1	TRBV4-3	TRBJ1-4	TGCGCCAGCAGCCAAACCGACAGGGGGAATCGGGAACTGTTTTTT	CASSQTDRGNRELFF
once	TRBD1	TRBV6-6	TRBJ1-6	TGTGCCAGCAGTTACCAGGACAGGCCCCTCCACTTT	CASSYQDRPLHF
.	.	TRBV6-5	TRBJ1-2	TGTGCCAGCAGTTATTCGGGGAACTATGGCTACACCTTC	CASSYSGNYGYTF
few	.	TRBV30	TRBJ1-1	TGTGCCTGGAGTCGTAAGGGGCTGGGGGACACTGAAGCTTTCTTT	CAWSRKGLGDTEAFF
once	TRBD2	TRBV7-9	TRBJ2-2	TGTGCCAGCACCATCCAAATTAGCGGGAGGAACACCGGGGAGCTGTTTTTT	CASTIQISGRNTGELFF
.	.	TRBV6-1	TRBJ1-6	TGTGCCAGCAGTGTCGATGGGGTTGAAGGTTCACCCCTCCACTTT	CASSVDGVEGSPLHF
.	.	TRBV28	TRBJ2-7	TGTGCCATCCTCCCCGTAGGGGACCGAGTTCACGAGCAGTACTTC	CAILPVGDRVHEQYF
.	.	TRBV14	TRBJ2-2	TGTGCCAGCAGCCCGACCTGGGCCGGGGAGCTGTTTTTT	CASSPTWAGELFF
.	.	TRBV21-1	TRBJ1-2	TGTGCCAGCAGCCTTGAGTCTTATGGCTACACCTTC	CASSLESYGYTF
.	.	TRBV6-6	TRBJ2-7	TGTGCCAGCATGAGGGGCCTAAACTACGAGCAGTACTTC	CASMRGLNYEQYF
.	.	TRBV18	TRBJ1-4	TGTGCCAGCTCACCTGACAGGAGAGACGAAAAACTGTTTTTT	CASSPDRRDEKLFF
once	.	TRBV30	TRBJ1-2	TGTGCCTGGAGTGTACGCAGGGACAATCATGGCTACACCTTC	CAWSVRRDNHGYTF
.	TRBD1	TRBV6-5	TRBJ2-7	TGTGCCAGCAAAGGACAGGGCTTCTACGAGCAGTACTTC	CASKGQGFYEQYF
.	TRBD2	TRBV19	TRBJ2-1	TGTGCCAGTAGTATAATCAGGGAGGGAGGAAATGAGCAGTTCTTC	CASSIIREGGNEQFF
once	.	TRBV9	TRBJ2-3	TGTGCCAGCAGCGTAGCCCCCATCAGAACAGGATACACAGATACGCAGTATTTT	CASSVAPIRTGYTDTQYF
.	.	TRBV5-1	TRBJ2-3	TGCGCCAGCACTAGGGGAGTGCTTCCAGATACGCAGTATTTT	CASTRGVLPDTQYF
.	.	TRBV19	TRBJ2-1	TGTGCCAGTAGTATACTAGCAGGTGAGCAGTTCTTC	CASSILAGEQFF
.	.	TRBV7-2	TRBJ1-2	TGTGCCAGCAGCCCCCCGGACCGCTACTATGGCTACACCTTC	CASSPPDRYYGYTF
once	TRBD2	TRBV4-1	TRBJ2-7	TGCGCCAGCAGCCACACTAGCGGGGTCTACGAGCAGTACTTC	CASSHTSGVYEQYF
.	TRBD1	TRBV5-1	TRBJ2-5	TGCGCCAGCAGCCCCCGGGACAGGAGAGAGACCCAGTACTTC	CASSPRDRRETQYF
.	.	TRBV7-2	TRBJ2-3	TGTGCCAGCAACCCCTACGGGACCCTGGGGCCAGATACGCAGTATTTT	CASNPYGTLGPDTQYF
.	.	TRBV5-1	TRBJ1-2	TGCGCCAGCAGCTTTGGGACGGGGGTTAACTATGGCTACACCTTC	CASSFGTGVNYGYTF
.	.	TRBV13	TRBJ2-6	TGTGCCAGCAGCTCGGCCTACTCTGGGGCCAACGTCCTGACTTTC	CASSSAYSGANVLTF
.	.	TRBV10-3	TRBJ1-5	TGTGCCATCAGTGAGCACAGGGATAGCAATCAGCCCCAGCATTTT	CAISEHRDSNQPQHF
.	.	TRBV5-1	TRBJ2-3	TGCGCCAGCAGTAAGGACACCAACACAGATACGCAGTATTTT	CASSKDTNTDTQYF
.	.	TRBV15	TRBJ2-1	TGTGCCACCGTAAGGCGGGGTGGGGGGAATGAGCAGTTCTTC	CATVRRGGGNEQFF
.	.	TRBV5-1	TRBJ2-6	TGCGCCAGCAGCCCCCCCTTTCCCTCTGGGGCCAACGTCCTGACTTTC	CASSPPFPSGANVLTF
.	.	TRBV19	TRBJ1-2	TGTGCCAGTAGTATTAACAGGAACTATGGCTACACCTTC	CASSINRNYGYTF
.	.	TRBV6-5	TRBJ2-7	TGTGCCAGCAGCCTAAGCTCCTACGAGCAGTACTTC	CASSLSSYEQYF
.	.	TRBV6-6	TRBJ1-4	TGTGCCGGCGCCCTGGCTGCTAATGAAAAACTGTTTTTT	CAGALAANEKLFF
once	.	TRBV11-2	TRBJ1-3	TGTGCCAGCAGCTTGGCGGGCGGAAACACCATATATTTT	CASSLAGGNTIYF
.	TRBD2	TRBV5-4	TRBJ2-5	TGTGCCAGCAGCTTGGGGGTTAGCGGGAGTCCCCAAGAGACCCAGTACTTC	CASSLGVSGSPQETQYF
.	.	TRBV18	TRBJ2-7	TGTGCCAGCTCACCAGGCGCGGGCTACGAGCAGTACTTC	CASSPGAGYEQYF
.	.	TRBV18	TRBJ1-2	TGTGCCAGCTCACCAGGACGGCCGGAGGGCTATGGCTACACCTTC	CASSPGRPEGYGYTF
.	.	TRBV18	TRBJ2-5	TGTGCCAGCTCACCTGGCCAGCAAGAGACCCAGTACTTC	CASSPGQQETQYF
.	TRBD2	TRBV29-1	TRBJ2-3	TGCAGCGTGGGAGGAGCGGGACCTCCCACAGATACGCAGTATTTT	CSVGGAGPPTDTQYF
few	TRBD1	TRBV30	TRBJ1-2	TGTGCCTGGAGTGTATGGACAGGGGTTGGCTACACCTTC	CAWSVWTGVGYTF
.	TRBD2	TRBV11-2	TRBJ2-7	TGTGCCAGCAGCTTACCAAGCGGGATAGGTGAGCAGTACTTC	CASSLPSGIGEQYF
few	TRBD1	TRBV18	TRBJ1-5	TGTGCCAGCTCACAAGACAGGGGCGGACAGCCCCAGCATTTT	CASSQDRGGQPQHF
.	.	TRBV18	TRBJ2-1	TGTGCCAGCTCACCCGCTAGCGCGCAGTTCTTC	CASSPASAQFF
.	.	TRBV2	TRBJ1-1	TGTGCCAGCACCCCTTGGGGGGCCGGCACTGAAGCTTTCTTT	CASTPWGAGTEAFF
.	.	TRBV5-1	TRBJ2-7	TGCGCCAGCAGCTTGGATGCAGGGGCTCCCTACGAGCAGTACTTC	CASSLDAGAPYEQYF